This TCR beta chain was sequenced for a study of cytomegalovirus exposure and HLA in healthy donors. The PCR employed 60 Vbeta primers together with 13 Jbeta primers. The repertoire was sequenced with immunoSEQ multiplex PCR; TCRdb's copy has only in-frame clones and lacks some. This sample has some 180,000 clones, with 85% found just once. In the case of this clone: Its antigen remains unidentified.

Germline V gives CDR1 MNHEY, CDR2 SMNVEV (reference sequence). V shed 0 bases and J 1 base; nucleotides not matched to a gene: 8. This CDR3 region has 19 residues. Study findings and constraints: Most of the TCR beta V segments (in an earlier analysis) were productive either about 87% or about 30% of the time. Highest at DRB1 and lowest at HLA-C, TCR association rates differed among HLA loci in a later analysis. An assumption of roughly uniform sequencing depth across donors underlay the presence/absence analyses.

This receptor was identified in a woman aged 45-65 years in good health and CMV-seronegative. The sample consisted of PBMCs. The gene calls are TRBV27 and TRBJ2-2; 10 bases are shared with TRBD2. The CDR3 DNA sequence: TGTGCCAGCAGTTTATCAAAGCGGGAGGGCCCCAGGAACACCGGGGAGCTGTTTTTT. This gives the protein CASSLSKREGPRNTGELFF.